The source of this TCR beta chain is a study of blood T cell repertoires in COVID-19. About the research overall: Sample material is recorded as cDNA or gDNA derived from T cells, B-cell-depleted T cells, or PBMCs.

Seattle patients were enrolled during active infection and followed longitudinally. The ends were cut back, 7 bases at V and 3 bases at J, with 15 bases in the middle. Per germline, CDR1 LNHDA and CDR2 SQIVND (reference sequence). The CDR3 extends over 14 amino acids. Per the original data handling: Estimated nucleated cell counts came from reference gene primer amplification. Libraries were prepared by immunoSEQ multiplex PCR; TCRdb keeps only in-frame clonotypes and omits some of them. V, J and clone size are those of that table, while D and trimming were read from the DNA. The repertoire holds 250,000 to 350,000 clones, 90% seen once, with 2.5% to 3.5% in the top ten.

This TCR derives from a woman aged 25 to 39 with COVID-19, enrolled during active disease. Source material: peripheral blood. This chain links TRBV19 with TRBJ1-1, with D perhaps matching TRBD1 (5 bases). CDR3 nucleotide sequence: TGTGCCAGTACCCTTGTCCCGGGGGACACTGAAGCTTTCTTT. Translated: CASTLVPGDTEAFF.